A selection of T cell receptor beta chains follows, all from one sample in a study of cytomegalovirus exposure and HLA in healthy donors. Sequenced by immunoSEQ multiplex PCR; TCRdb stores in-frame clones only, minus some. The sample has about 140,000 clones, 70% to 80% seen once; the top ten hold roughly 4.7%. Sequencing input: PBMCs. The receptor set was obtained from a male donor in good health and CMV-seronegative. Both conserved end residues are trimmed from each CDR3. The order of the fields is V gene, D gene, CDR3 length, CDR3 protein. D genes are given only for firm matches.

TRBV4-3	.	16	ASSRANRIRESDTEAF
TRBV4-2	TRBD1	15	ASSQGTGGYLNTEAF
TRBV4-3	.	13	ASSQSPATEDEQY
TRBV28	TRBD1	11	ASRRQGVGELF
TRBV28	.	13	ASSLSGVSSYEQY
TRBV2	.	11	ATSAGVDSPLH
TRBV7-2	.	12	ASSPDRTNTEAF
TRBV18	.	12	ASSPGQGNQPQH
TRBV28	.	10	ASSSYTHGYT
TRBV5-1	TRBD1	14	ASSLAGQGRLYEQY
TRBV6-1	.	13	ASSESGGAKNIQY
TRBV7-3	TRBD1	11	ASRRDSNTEAF
TRBV5-8	.	14	ASSLSLVSEADTQY
TRBV23-1	TRBD1	11	ATLDRGNSPLH
TRBV7-2	TRBD2	14	ASSPGPGGPWNEQF
TRBV7-9	.	9	ASSPQYEQY
TRBV29-1	TRBD1	10	SVRQGNYGYT
TRBV4-2	.	12	ASSQGGADYEQY
TRBV5-1	.	11	ASSLQQTYEQY
TRBV4-3	.	11	ASSQKKDSGQY
TRBV5-5	.	13	ASSLEGDGLFGYT
TRBV10-1	.	11	ASSESRVDGYT
TRBV9	TRBD2	14	ASSVRGGGDYNEQF
TRBV25-1	TRBD1	12	ASRLTGKNTEAF
TRBV5-1	.	11	ASSFVGDYGYT
TRBV6-1	.	10	ASPGESYEQY
TRBV6-1	.	13	ASSEGRRLYNEQF
TRBV4-2	TRBD1	12	ASSTGKDNSPLH
TRBV4-3	TRBD1	10	ASSQDRRGYT
TRBV5-6	.	13	ASSLLSSNTGELF
TRBV19	TRBD1	13	ASSIETGVKNIQY
TRBV7-2	TRBD1	12	ASSLAGTALEAF
TRBV7-2	.	11	ASREGRNYGYT
TRBV4-2	.	13	ASSLQGGVSYEQY
TRBV28	TRBD1	14	ASSSYRGQGGNTQY